This T cell receptor (beta chain) was captured in a study of T cell responses to AZD1222 COVID-19 vaccine. On the study more broadly: Recipients boosted at about 4 weeks or about 12 weeks are pooled. General observations from the study: No repertoire was sampled before or during the peak T cell response, only after it. Nearly half of spike-specific TCRs reportedly target unmutated variant regions. Researchers report vaccine-associated CD4 TCRs spanning spike, with dominance at 160-218 and 743-854.

The repertoire was sequenced with immunoSEQ multiplex PCR; TCRdb's copy has only in-frame clones and lacks some. The sample shows about 100,000 clones, just under 90% of them seen only once. Regarding this clone: Its antigen is still unknown.

Germline values: CDR1 MNHNS, CDR2 SASEGT. With 2 bases clipped from V and 2 bases from J, the junction kept 0 bases outside the gene matches. This CDR3 comprises 14 residues. The rearrangement uses TRBV6-1 and TRBJ2-1; TRBD1 agrees at 7 bases. The sample consisted of peripheral blood, taken on day 0 of AZD1222 vaccination. This receptor was taken from an adult in good health. The CDR3 loop is CASSEQGAYNEQFF. Here the CDR3 DNA reads TGTGCCAGCAGTGAACAGGGGGCCTACAATGAGCAGTTCTTC.